A single sample is the source of the 9 T cell receptor beta chains below, sequenced in a study of OX40 agonist ivuxolimab in advanced cancers. Data came from immunoSEQ multiplex PCR; TCRdb stores just in-frame clones and leaves some out. The table shows fewer than 85,000 clones, with roughly four fifths occurring only once. The sequences come from CD4+ or CD8+ T cells sorted from blood, collected in a trial of the OX40 agonist ivuxolimab. These receptors all stem from an adult with an advanced solid tumor such as melanoma, head and neck, liver or kidney cancer.

This chain uses TRBV29-1 with TRBJ2-4, with TRBD2 identical over 8 bases. The CDR3 is 18 residues long. The V and J ends lost 2 bases and 1 base, in that order; junction bases with no gene match: 13. The V gene's germline CDR1 is SQVTM and CDR2 ANQGSEA. CDR3 DNA sequence: TGCAGCGTTGAATGGTATGGAACGGGGGGGCCGGCCAAAAACATTCAGTACTTC. This sequence encodes CSVEWYGTGGPAKNIQYF.

V usage is TRBV28 and J usage is TRBJ2-3, with 7 bases aligning to TRBD2. V lost 5 bases and J lost 2; bases outside the gene matches: 7. The V gene's germline CDR1 is MDHEN and CDR2 SYDVKM. This CDR3 has 15 amino acids. The CDR3 DNA follows: TGTGCCAGCAGTGGGTCTAGCGGATACACAGATACGCAGTATTTT. It codes for CASSGSSGYTDTQYF.

V and J are TRBV27 and TRBJ1-1; 9 bases line up with TRBD1. CDR3 length equals 18 residues. CDR1 is MNHEY, CDR2 SMNVEV, per germline (reference sequence). Trimming took 2 bases from V and 7 from J; bases not matched to a gene: 17. CDR3 nucleotide sequence: TGTGCCAGCAGTTTAACAGGGGGCTTTGTGACATCCCCCAATGAAGCTTTCTTT. It is translated as CASSLTGGFVTSPNEAFF.

This clone came up a few times. The genes are TRBV10-3 and TRBJ1-5, with unresolved D. The germline V gene encodes CDR1 ENHRY and CDR2 SYGVKD. CDR3 size: 15 residues. V lost 2 bases to trimming and J lost 9 bases, with 17 bases between them. CDR3 sequence (DNA): TGTGCCATCAGTGAGAGGCCCCCTGAGATGCGGCCCCAGCATTTT. As protein: CAISERPPEMRPQHF.

This sequence joins TRBV21-1 and TRBJ1-2. TRBV21-1 is designated a pseudogene. This CDR3 is built from 12 residues. Written as DNA, the CDR3 is TGTGCCGGCCAAAGGAGGGTCTATGGCTACACCTTC. Protein sequence: CAGQRRVYGYTF.

The chain employs TRBV6-1 and TRBJ2-7; D gene ambiguous. Looked up from germline, CDR1 is MNHNS and CDR2 is SASEGT. CDR3 size: 10 residues. Trimming stripped 9 bases from V and 3 bases from J, with 6 bases between. This CDR3 reads CASSLYEQYF. The CDR3 DNA sequence: TGTGCCAGTAGTCTCTACGAGCAGTACTTC.

The chain is built from TRBV7-2 and TRBJ1-2, with 11 bases aligning to TRBD1. J gave up 5 bases and V 1 base, and 6 bases lay outside the gene matches. The CDR3 has 16 residues. Germline CDR1 is SGHTA and CDR2 is FQGNSA. The CDR3 sequence: CASSLGGQGVLYGYTF. The DNA of the CDR3 is TGTGCCAGCAGCTTAGGGGGACAGGGGGTCTTATATGGCTACACCTTC.

The CDR3 region has the DNA TGTGCCAGCAGCTTAGGTTCAGGGGGCCCCTACGAGCAGTACTTC. This sequence encodes CASSLGSGGPYEQYF. The chain recombines TRBV11-3 with TRBJ2-7; 8 nucleotides line up with TRBD1. Germline CDR1 and CDR2: SGHNT and YENEEA. Losses at the gene ends were 1 base for V and 2 bases for J; bases not matched to a gene: 4. This CDR3 is 15 amino acids long.

The chain joins TRBV6-5 to TRBJ2-7; D not certain. V was trimmed by 0 bases and J by 3 bases, leaving 6 bases between them. The CDR3 runs 13 residues. Germline V gene sequence: CDR1 MNHEY, CDR2 SVGAGI. The CDR3 loop is CASSYSRSYEQYF. The CDR3 DNA follows: TGTGCCAGCAGTTACTCGAGAAGCTACGAGCAGTACTTC.